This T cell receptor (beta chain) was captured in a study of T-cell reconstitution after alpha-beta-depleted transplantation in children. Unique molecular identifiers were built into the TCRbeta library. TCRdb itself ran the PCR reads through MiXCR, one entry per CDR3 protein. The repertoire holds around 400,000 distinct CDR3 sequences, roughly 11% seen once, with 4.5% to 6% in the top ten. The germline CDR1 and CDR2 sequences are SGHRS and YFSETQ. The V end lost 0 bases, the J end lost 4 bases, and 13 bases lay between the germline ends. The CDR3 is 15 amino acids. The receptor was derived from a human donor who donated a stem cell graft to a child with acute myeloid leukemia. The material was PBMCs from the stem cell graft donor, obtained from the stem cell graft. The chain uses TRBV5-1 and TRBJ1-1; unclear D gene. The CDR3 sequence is CASSLDLRRTTEAFF. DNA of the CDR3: TGCGCCAGCAGCTTGGACCTAAGAAGAACCACTGAAGCTTTCTTT.